A single sample gave rise to the 19 T cell receptor beta chains below, sequenced in a study of cytomegalovirus exposure and HLA in healthy donors. PCR involved 60 Vbeta and 13 Jbeta primers. The data were produced by immunoSEQ multiplex PCR, yet TCRdb's version contains in-frame clones alone and is incomplete. The sample includes more than 150,000 clones, approximately 80% of them seen just once. Sample: PBMCs. These receptors all stem from a woman between 18 and 29 years old in good health and CMV-seropositive.

This chain connects TRBV10-3 to TRBJ1-2; the match to TRBD1 covers 12 bases. Trimming at V came to 6 bases and at J to 4 bases, leaving 3 bases not matched to a gene. Germline V gene sequence: CDR1 ENHRY, CDR2 SYGVKD. This CDR3 comprises 14 residues. The chain's CDR3 is CAIRGQGAAYGYTF. The CDR3 DNA reads TGTGCCATCAGGGGACAGGGGGCTGCCTATGGCTACACCTTC.

This sequence joins TRBV18 and TRBJ2-2; perhaps TRBD1 as D (6 bases). The V and J ends lost 6 bases and 4 bases respectively, with 21 bases between them. The germline gives CDR1 KGHSH, CDR2 LQKENI. The CDR3 has 17 residues. CDR3 DNA sequence: TGTGCCAGCTCCCCAAGGCTCGGGACAAAGATCACCGGGGAGCTGTTTTTT. Amino acids: CASSPRLGTKITGELFF.

This chain joins TRBV5-4 and TRBJ2-5, with 8 bases lining up with TRBD1. CDR1 is SGHNT, CDR2 YYREEE, per germline (reference sequence). The V segment lost 4 bases and the J segment 7 bases; nucleotides outside the gene matches: 6. The CDR3 length is 13 residues. CDR3 DNA: TGTGCCAGCAGCCCGACAGGGGAGACGACCCAGTACTTC. It translates to CASSPTGETTQYF.

This clone was seen a few times. The chain is built from TRBV18 and TRBJ1-2; 8 bases agree with TRBD1. Germline CDR1 is KGHSH and CDR2 is LQKENI. CDR3 length equals 14 residues. Trimming cost V 3 bases and J 5 bases; bases outside gene matches: 5. The CDR3 here is CASSPDRGGYGYTF. CDR3 DNA sequence: TGTGCCAGCTCACCCGACAGGGGCGGATATGGCTACACCTTC.

This chain connects TRBV4-3 to TRBJ1-3, with D hard to call. V lost 0 bases and J lost 0, with 9 bases in between. Germline CDR1 and CDR2: LGHNA and YSLEER. The CDR3 consists of 16 residues. The CDR3 spells CASSQDGVSSGNTIYF. The CDR3 nucleotides are TGCGCCAGCAGCCAAGATGGAGTTTCCTCTGGAAACACCATATATTTT.

The rearrangement uses TRBV7-8 and TRBJ1-1; 8 positions agree with TRBD1. This CDR3 has 16 residues. Germline V lookup: CDR1 SGHVS, CDR2 FQNEAQ. With V trimmed by 4 bases and J by 7 bases, 14 bases remained unmatched. The CDR3 loop is CASSSIMSGTGFEAFF. The CDR3 DNA sequence: TGTGCCAGCAGCTCCATCATGTCCGGGACAGGCTTTGAAGCTTTCTTT.

This chain uses TRBV25-1 with TRBJ2-1, with 7 bases fitting TRBD2. The CDR3 has 14 residues. V trimming: 1 base; J trimming: 7 bases; junction bases outside the gene matches: 4. Germline V CDR1 and CDR2: MGHDK, SYGVNS. The CDR3 spells CASSELGGGNEQFF. DNA for the CDR3: TGTGCCAGCAGTGAATTGGGGGGGGGTAATGAGCAGTTCTTC.

The chain recombines TRBV4-1 with TRBJ2-1; 10 nucleotides line up with TRBD1. The germline gives CDR1 MGHRA, CDR2 YSYEKL. Losses at the gene ends were 2 bases for V and 5 bases for J; bases not matched to a gene: 3. The CDR3 is made up of 15 amino acids. The CDR3 bases are TGCGCCAGCAGCCAAACCGGGACAGGGGACAATGAGCAGTTCTTC. Its protein product is CASSQTGTGDNEQFF.

The rearrangement joins TRBV6-5 to TRBJ2-2; 8 nucleotides align to TRBD2. CDR1 and CDR2 from the germline V gene are MNHEY and SVGAGI. V trimming: 6 bases; J trimming: 6 bases; junction bases outside the gene matches: 9. This CDR3 region has 15 residues. CDR3 region: CASRPGLGSPGELFF. The DNA of the CDR3 is TGTGCCAGCAGGCCGGGACTAGGCTCTCCCGGGGAGCTGTTTTTT.

This clone has more than one count but fewer than ten. The chain has TRBV7-3 and TRBJ2-1, with TRBD2 matching 10 bases. The CDR3 spans 15 residues. With V trimmed by 3 bases and J by 8 bases, 7 bases remained unmatched. The V gene's germline CDR1 is SGHTA and CDR2 FQGTGA. The CDR3 sequence: CASSLGLAGEYEQFF. The CDR3 region has the DNA TGTGCCAGCAGCTTGGGTCTAGCGGGGGAGTATGAGCAGTTCTTC.

This rearrangement joins TRBV27 to TRBJ2-7, with 9 bases that match TRBD1. The CDR3 has 15 residues. Germline-derived CDR1 and CDR2 are MNHEY and SMNVEV (reference sequence). V lost 4 bases, J lost 0 bases, and 4 bases stayed unmatched. CDR3 loop: CASSYLTGGSYEQYF. The CDR3 DNA reads TGTGCCAGCAGTTATCTGACAGGGGGCTCCTACGAGCAGTACTTC.

The chain combines TRBV30 with TRBJ2-6; TRBD2 agrees at 11 bases. After removal of 8 bases from V and 0 bases from J, the junction contained 15 bases not matched to a gene. Per germline, CDR1 GTSNPN and CDR2 SVGIG (reference sequence). This CDR3 contains 19 residues. CDR3 nucleotides: TGTGCCAGGCAGGGCGGGACTAGCGGAACCCTCTCTGGGGCCAACGTCCTGACTTTC. This sequence encodes CARQGGTSGTLSGANVLTF.

This rearrangement joins TRBV5-6 to TRBJ1-5, with D unclear. The V and J ends lost 0 bases and 0 bases respectively, with 7 bases between them. The germline CDR1 and CDR2 sequences are SGHDT and YYEEEE. This CDR3 is built from 15 residues. The DNA of the CDR3 is TGTGCCAGCAGCTTGGGCGGATATAGCAATCAGCCCCAGCATTTT. Translated: CASSLGGYSNQPQHF. The whole variable domain, remainder taken from reference TRBV5-6 and TRBJ1-5, is DAGVTQSPTHLIKTRGQQVTLRCSPKSGHDTVSWYQQALGQGPQFIFQYYEEEERQRGNFPDRFSGHQFPNYSSELNVNALLLGDSALYLCASSLGGYSNQPQHFGDGTRLSIL.

The chain combines TRBV15 with TRBJ1-1; perhaps TRBD1 as D (5 bases). The V and J ends lost 5 bases and 2 bases respectively, with 9 bases between them. Germline V lookup: CDR1 LNHNV, CDR2 YYDKDF (reference sequence). The CDR3 is made up of 13 amino acids. The CDR3: CATSVGGNTEAFF. The CDR3 DNA reads as TGTGCCACCAGCGTCGGGGGAAACACTGAAGCTTTCTTT.

The J gene is TRBJ2-2, the V gene TRBV11-2, with no clear D. Trimming pared 1 base from V and 5 bases from J, leaving 8 bases between. The CDR3 length is 14 residues. Germline V gives CDR1 SGHAT, CDR2 FQNNGV. CDR3 region: CASSLVLVTGELFF. In DNA, the CDR3 is TGTGCCAGCAGCTTAGTTTTAGTTACCGGGGAGCTGTTTTTT.

The chain has TRBV4-1 and TRBJ1-1; tentative D call: TRBD1 (5 bases). Looked up from germline, CDR1 is MGHRA and CDR2 is YSYEKL. This CDR3 has 14 residues. The V end lost 2 bases, the J end lost 1 base, and 8 bases lay between the germline ends. The chain's CDR3 is CASSQNTGNTEAFF. CDR3 DNA sequence: TGCGCCAGCAGCCAAAACACAGGGAACACTGAAGCTTTCTTT.

The CDR3 DNA reads as TGTGCCAGCGGCCGCGGGGACCTTCATTCACCCCTCCACTTT. This gives the protein CASGRGDLHSPLHF. The chain links TRBV5-6 to TRBJ1-6; maybe TRBD1 (5 bases). The V end lost 7 bases, the J end lost 8 bases, and 16 bases lay between the germline ends. The CDR3 contains 14 residues. The germline V gene encodes CDR1 SGHDT and CDR2 YYEEEE. Full variable domain (remainder filled in from reference TRBV5-6 and TRBJ1-6): DAGVTQSPTHLIKTRGQQVTLRCSPKSGHDTVSWYQQALGQGPQFIFQYYEEEERQRGNFPDRFSGHQFPNYSSELNVNALLLGDSALYLCASGRGDLHSPLHFGNGTRLTVT.

As DNA, the CDR3 is TGTGCCACCGCGGGACGGGGGGGCATGGGTGAGCAGTTCTTC. This translates into CATAGRGGMGEQFF. V is TRBV4-2 and J is TRBJ2-1, with 8 bases matching TRBD2. Germline loops: CDR1 LGHNA, CDR2 YNFKEQ. J lost 9 bases, V lost 10 bases, and 14 bases had no gene match. The CDR3 is made up of 14 amino acids.

CDR3 sequence (DNA): TGTGCCAGCAGTTACTCTTATTTACAGCTGGATGGCTACACCTTC. Translated: CASSYSYLQLDGYTF. V gene TRBV6-5 combines with J gene TRBJ1-2, with D uncertain. Germline CDR1 is MNHEY and CDR2 is SVGAGI. This CDR3 comprises 15 residues. Trimming took 0 bases from V and 6 from J, leaving 14 bases between them.